A single sample gave rise to the 21 T cell receptor beta chains below, sequenced in a study of CD4 T cells in relation to SARS-CoV-2 and coronaviruses. This table comes from immunoSEQ multiplex PCR, and its TCRdb copy is limited to in-frame clones, with some not included. The sample includes about 26,000 clones, roughly four fifths of them seen just once. The unexposed donors gave CD4+ T cells in about 2011-2018, prior to COVID-19. The cells were cultured for 10 days before CD4+ T cells were isolated. Antigen specificity for these receptors is unknown. The sample consisted of CD4+ T cells from PBMCs, cultured in vitro. Source of these receptors: a human donor in good health.

The CDR3 spells CASSQGGGYEQYF. CDR3 DNA sequence: TGCGCCAGCAGCCAGGGGGGGGGCTACGAGCAGTACTTC. This chain connects TRBV4-1 to TRBJ2-7; 7 positions match TRBD2. This CDR3 region has 13 residues. With V trimmed by 3 bases and J by 3 bases, 2 bases remained unmatched. The germline gives CDR1 MGHRA, CDR2 YSYEKL.

This chain links TRBV7-9 with TRBJ2-3; D remains ambiguous. The CDR3 consists of 14 residues. The germline gives CDR1 SEHNR, CDR2 FQNEAQ (reference sequence). Between the trimmed V and J ends, which lost 4 bases and 4 bases, there was a span of 12 bases. The CDR3 is CASSSTLGPDTQYF. CDR3 DNA sequence: TGTGCCAGCAGCTCGACCCTAGGGCCAGATACGCAGTATTTT.

The rearrangement joins TRBV21-1 to TRBJ1-4. TRBV21-1 is labeled a pseudogene. This CDR3 has 14 amino acids. In DNA form, the CDR3 reads TGTGCCAGCAGCAAACTGGGGTCAGGTGAAAAACTGTTTTTT. It encodes CASSKLGSGEKLFF.

The chain is built from TRBV29-1 and TRBJ2-2; D not certain. V lost 6 bases and J lost 6, with 20 bases in between. The CDR3 totals 15 residues. Germline loops: CDR1 SQVTM, CDR2 ANQGSEA. The CDR3 region is CSVKVPKDFPGELFF. CDR3 sequence (DNA): TGCAGCGTCAAAGTCCCAAAGGATTTCCCCGGGGAGCTGTTTTTT.

This chain links TRBV5-6 with TRBJ2-2; TRBD1 agrees at 8 bases. The junction had 4 bases not matched to a gene; V was cut back by 0 bases and J by 6 bases. Germline assignment: CDR1 SGHDT and CDR2 YYEEEE. CDR3 size: 15 residues. CDR3 sequence: CASSLGTGFPGELFF. CDR3 DNA sequence: TGTGCCAGCAGCTTGGGGACAGGGTTCCCCGGGGAGCTGTTTTTT. Full variable domain (rest looked up from reference TRBV5-6 and TRBJ2-2): DAGVTQSPTHLIKTRGQQVTLRCSPKSGHDTVSWYQQALGQGPQFIFQYYEEEERQRGNFPDRFSGHQFPNYSSELNVNALLLGDSALYLCASSLGTGFPGELFFGEGSRLTVL.

The chain combines TRBV25-1 with TRBJ1-3; D gene uncertain. Trimming took off 3 bases at V and 8 bases at J, with 11 bases between the two ends. CDR1 is MGHDK and CDR2 is SYGVNS in the germline V gene. CDR3 length: 13 amino acids. The CDR3 nucleotides read TGTGCCAGCAGTGACGGGCCGAGGGACACCATATATTTT. It translates to CASSDGPRDTIYF. Full variable domain (remainder filled in from reference TRBV25-1 and TRBJ1-3): EADIYQTPRYLVIGTGKKITLECSQTMGHDKMYWYQQDPGMELHLIHYSYGVNSTEKGDLSSESTVSRIRTEHFPLTLESARPSHTSQYLCASSDGPRDTIYFGEGSWLTVV.

J is TRBJ2-2 and V is TRBV28, with D unclear. Germline V gene data show CDR1 as MDHEN and CDR2 as SYDVKM. V shed 8 bases and J shed 0 bases, with 7 bases lying between them. The CDR3 totals 13 residues. This CDR3 is CASGIANTGELFF. CDR3 DNA: TGTGCCAGCGGTATTGCGAACACCGGGGAGCTGTTTTTT.

The rearrangement joins TRBV28 to TRBJ2-7, with 7 bases lining up with TRBD2. The V and J ends lost 8 bases and 4 bases, in that order; junction bases with no gene match: 8. CDR1 and CDR2 (germline): MDHEN, SYDVKM. CDR3 length equals 13 residues. The CDR3 reads CASLSAGVYEQYF. The CDR3 region has the DNA TGTGCCAGCTTATCGGCGGGAGTGTACGAGCAGTACTTC.

The rearrangement joins TRBV10-1 to TRBJ2-1; a possible D gene is TRBD2 (5 bases). V was clipped by 3 bases and J by 4 bases, with 10 bases between them. The CDR3 has 14 residues. The germline gives CDR1 WNHNN, CDR2 SYGVQD (reference sequence). The CDR3 is CASSEAARYNEQFF. CDR3 DNA sequence: TGCGCCAGCAGTGAAGCGGCACGGTACAATGAGCAGTTCTTC.

The table lists this clone with a few counts. This chain connects TRBV5-6 to TRBJ1-2, with a possible D match to TRBD1 (5 bases). V was shortened by 0 bases and J by 0 bases, with 9 bases between the two germline ends. This CDR3 region has 15 residues. Germline CDR1 is SGHDT and CDR2 is YYEEEE. The CDR3 loop is CASSLAGAPNYGYTF. Here the CDR3 DNA reads TGTGCCAGCAGCTTGGCCGGGGCTCCTAACTATGGCTACACCTTC.

The V call is TRBV28, the J call TRBJ1-4; no clear D gene. The CDR3 length is 14 residues. In germline, CDR1 is MDHEN, CDR2 SYDVKM. Trimming stripped 3 bases from V and 4 bases from J, with 9 bases between. The CDR3 DNA reads TGTGCCAGCAGTTTCCCGGGTCTTAATGAAAAACTGTTTTTT. It is translated as CASSFPGLNEKLFF.

The chain links TRBV4-1 to TRBJ1-5; possibly TRBD1 for D (5 bases). The CDR3 has 17 residues. Trimming shortened V by 1 base and J by 3 bases, and 16 bases separated the two germline ends. Germline V gene sequence: CDR1 MGHRA, CDR2 YSYEKL. This CDR3 is CASSQVPLRGINQPQHF. DNA of the CDR3: TGCGCCAGCAGCCAAGTGCCTTTACGGGGGATCAATCAGCCCCAGCATTTT.

The rearrangement links TRBV7-3 to TRBJ1-2, with TRBD1 identical over 7 bases. This CDR3 contains 16 residues. The germline V gene encodes CDR1 SGHTA and CDR2 FQGTGA. The ends lost 0 bases at V and 3 bases at J; junction bases unmatched: 7. The CDR3 sequence is CASSLTGAGGDYGYTF. CDR3 bases: TGTGCCAGCAGCTTAACCGGGGCAGGGGGTGACTATGGCTACACCTTC.

This clone was recorded only once. The chain joins TRBV11-2 to TRBJ2-7; 11 bases are shared with TRBD1. The CDR3 sequence is 14 residues long. Germline V gives CDR1 SGHAT, CDR2 FQNNGV. V trimming: 5 bases; J trimming: 6 bases; junction bases outside the gene matches: 6. The CDR3 protein is CASSSGTGGLEQYF. The CDR3, as DNA: TGTGCCAGCAGCAGTGGGACAGGGGGTCTCGAGCAGTACTTC.

This clone was recorded once. The J gene is TRBJ2-7, the V gene TRBV6-5; tentative D call: TRBD2 (6 bases). CDR3 size: 15 residues. Germline V gene lookup returns CDR1 MNHEY and CDR2 SVGAGI. V lost 6 bases to trimming and J lost 6 bases, with 21 bases between them. CDR3: CASSRRRAEGGEQYF. The CDR3 nucleotides are TGTGCCAGCAGCAGGCGCCGGGCCGAGGGAGGCGAGCAGTACTTC.

The chain couples TRBV6-5 to TRBJ2-1, with TRBD1 matching 10 bases. The V gene end was trimmed by 6 bases and the J gene end by 10 bases; junction bases not matched to a gene: 12. In germline, CDR1 is MNHEY, CDR2 SVGAGI. The CDR3 sequence is 15 residues long. The CDR3 DNA reads as TGTGCCAGCAGGGCGGGGGACAGGGGAGCTTTAGAGCAGTTCTTC. Residues: CASRAGDRGALEQFF.

The V gene is TRBV2, the J gene TRBJ2-6; D is unclear. The CDR3 spans 15 residues. Trimming removed 6 bases from V and 0 bases from J, with 9 bases in between. CDR1 is SNHLY and CDR2 is FYNNEI in the germline V gene. CDR3 protein: CASRPRFSGANVLTF. The CDR3 nucleotides are TGTGCCAGCAGGCCTCGGTTCTCTGGGGCCAACGTCCTGACTTTC.

This chain connects TRBV5-4 to TRBJ2-7, with D perhaps being TRBD1 or TRBD2 (5 bases each). CDR3 length: 15 residues. Germline V lookup: CDR1 SGHNT, CDR2 YYREEE (reference sequence). The germline V and J ends were trimmed by 4 bases and 9 bases, with 23 bases remaining between them. The CDR3 is CASSLGLGESRGQYF. In DNA form, the CDR3 reads TGTGCCAGCAGCCTGGGTTTGGGGGAATCTCGTGGGCAGTACTTC.

This sequence joins TRBV10-3 and TRBJ2-1; possibly TRBD1 for D (5 bases). This CDR3 is 13 amino acids long. Germline V gene data show CDR1 as ENHRY and CDR2 as SYGVKD. With 4 bases removed from V and 5 bases from J, the gap between germline ends came to 9 bases. The chain's CDR3 is CAISVFRDNEQFF. DNA of the CDR3: TGTGCCATCAGTGTTTTCAGGGACAATGAGCAGTTCTTC.

The chain carries TRBV7-2 and TRBJ2-7; 8 positions agree with TRBD2. The germline V gene encodes CDR1 SGHTA and CDR2 FQGNSA. CDR3 length: 14 amino acids. The V and J ends lost 5 bases and 0 bases, in that order; junction bases with no gene match: 3. The CDR3 DNA reads as TGTGCCAGCAGCCGTAGCGGGACCTCCTACGAGCAGTACTTC. Its protein product is CASSRSGTSYEQYF.

V gene TRBV5-1 combines with J gene TRBJ2-2; 8 bases map to TRBD2. The length of the CDR3 is 18 residues. Germline V gene lookup returns CDR1 SGHRS and CDR2 YFSETQ. With 4 bases clipped from V and 3 bases from J, the junction kept 14 bases outside the gene matches. In DNA form, the CDR3 reads TGCGCCAGCAGCGAAAGACTGATTACTAGCGGCCACACCGGGGAGCTGTTTTTT. It specifies CASSERLITSGHTGELFF.